These T cell receptor beta chains were read from a single sample in a study of blood T cell repertoires in COVID-19. Sequencing was performed with immunoSEQ multiplex PCR; in TCRdb, only in-frame clones are kept and a portion is missing. The sample lists approximately 150,000 clones, 87% seen once, with about 5% in the top ten. Material: peripheral blood. The receptors were gathered from a human donor in a cohort sampled during active COVID-19. Both conserved end residues are part of each CDR3. Each record gives: J gene, V gene, D gene, clone size, CDR3 protein, CDR3 DNA. D genes are given only for firm matches. Size is stated for part of the rows, as once, few or many counts, or as a class when the clone is expanded.

J gene: TRBJ2-3
V gene: TRBV5-4
D gene: NA
clone size: NA
CDR3 protein: CASRKAQQGWPDTQYF
CDR3 DNA: TGTGCCAGCAGAAAAGCCCAACAGGGTTGGCCAGATACGCAGTATTTT

J gene: TRBJ1-5
V gene: TRBV6-5
D gene: NA
clone size: NA
CDR3 protein: CASTQGQNQPQHF
CDR3 DNA: TGTGCCAGCACCCAGGGGCAGAATCAGCCCCAGCATTTT

J gene: TRBJ2-2
V gene: TRBV2
D gene: TRBD1
clone size: few
CDR3 protein: CAGQDRNTGELFF
CDR3 DNA: TGTGCCGGACAGGACAGAAACACCGGGGAGCTGTTTTTT

J gene: TRBJ2-5
V gene: TRBV4-1
D gene: TRBD2
clone size: NA
CDR3 protein: CASSHFWTGGGETQYF
CDR3 DNA: TGCGCCAGCAGCCATTTTTGGACGGGAGGGGGGGAGACCCAGTACTTC

J gene: TRBJ1-2
V gene: TRBV4-1
D gene: TRBD1
clone size: NA
CDR3 protein: CASSSPGQGYGYTF
CDR3 DNA: TGCGCCAGCAGCTCGCCGGGACAGGGCTATGGCTACACCTTC

J gene: TRBJ1-5
V gene: TRBV19
D gene: TRBD1
clone size: NA
CDR3 protein: CASEDRVGVGQPQHF
CDR3 DNA: TGTGCCAGTGAAGACAGGGTCGGAGTAGGCCAGCCCCAGCATTTT

J gene: TRBJ2-5
V gene: TRBV6-1
D gene: TRBD2
clone size: NA
CDR3 protein: CASSEWAGGPYETQYF
CDR3 DNA: TGTGCCAGCAGTGAATGGGCGGGAGGGCCGTATGAGACCCAGTACTTC

J gene: TRBJ1-4
V gene: TRBV7-6
D gene: TRBD1
clone size: NA
CDR3 protein: CASSLLGTGGETNEKLFF
CDR3 DNA: TGTGCCAGCAGCTTATTGGGGACAGGGGGCGAAACTAATGAAAAACTGTTTTTT

J gene: TRBJ2-7
V gene: TRBV28
D gene: TRBD2
clone size: once
CDR3 protein: CASSWTSVYEQYF
CDR3 DNA: TGTGCCAGCAGCTGGACTAGCGTCTACGAGCAGTACTTC

J gene: TRBJ1-1
V gene: TRBV21-1
D gene: NA
clone size: few
CDR3 protein: CASPRGTEAFF
CDR3 DNA: TGTGCCAGCCCCCGGGGAACTGAAGCTTTCTTT

J gene: TRBJ1-2
V gene: TRBV11-3
D gene: NA
clone size: NA
CDR3 protein: CASSLDREGWYGYTF
CDR3 DNA: TGTGCCAGCAGCTTAGATCGGGAGGGATGGTATGGCTACACCTTC

J gene: TRBJ1-2
V gene: TRBV6-2/TRBV6-3
D gene: TRBD1
clone size: few
CDR3 protein: CASSQDRVGGYTF
CDR3 DNA: TGTGCCAGCAGTCAGGACAGGGTCGGTGGCTACACCTTC

J gene: TRBJ2-3
V gene: TRBV4-1
D gene: TRBD2
clone size: NA
CDR3 protein: CASSQEKGLAGLDTQYF
CDR3 DNA: TGCGCCAGCAGCCAAGAAAAGGGACTAGCGGGGCTAGATACGCAGTATTTT

J gene: TRBJ1-1
V gene: TRBV19
D gene: NA
clone size: NA
CDR3 protein: CASSRPGQEAFF
CDR3 DNA: TGTGCCAGTAGTAGGCCGGGACAAGAAGCTTTCTTT

J gene: TRBJ1-1
V gene: TRBV7-8
D gene: TRBD1
clone size: NA
CDR3 protein: CASSLPTSADRGTEAFF
CDR3 DNA: TGTGCCAGCAGCTTACCAACCTCGGCGGACAGGGGGACTGAAGCTTTCTTT

J gene: TRBJ2-1
V gene: TRBV2
D gene: TRBD2
clone size: NA
CDR3 protein: CASREGLVIYNEQFF
CDR3 DNA: TGTGCCAGCAGGGAAGGACTAGTTATCTACAATGAGCAGTTCTTC

J gene: TRBJ2-7
V gene: TRBV5-3
D gene: NA
clone size: once
CDR3 protein: CARSWTGSEQYF
CDR3 DNA: TGTGCCAGAAGCTGGACTGGAAGCGAGCAGTACTTC

J gene: TRBJ2-2
V gene: TRBV2
D gene: NA
clone size: NA
CDR3 protein: CASSDGPRELFF
CDR3 DNA: TGTGCCAGCAGTGACGGTCCCAGGGAGCTGTTTTTT

J gene: TRBJ2-7
V gene: TRBV11-2
D gene: NA
clone size: few
CDR3 protein: CASSLDRGHSYEQYF
CDR3 DNA: TGTGCCAGCAGCTTAGATAGGGGACACTCCTACGAGCAGTACTTC

J gene: TRBJ2-1
V gene: TRBV30
D gene: TRBD2
clone size: NA
CDR3 protein: CAWSVPTRLAAPAYNEQFF
CDR3 DNA: TGTGCCTGGAGTGTACCCACCCGACTAGCGGCCCCTGCCTACAATGAGCAGTTCTTC

J gene: TRBJ1-5
V gene: TRBV19
D gene: TRBD1
clone size: NA
CDR3 protein: CASSINPPQGASQPQHF
CDR3 DNA: TGTGCCAGTAGTATAAACCCCCCACAGGGGGCGAGTCAGCCCCAGCATTTT

J gene: TRBJ1-1
V gene: TRBV9
D gene: TRBD1
clone size: once
CDR3 protein: CASSVEAGGNTEAFF
CDR3 DNA: TGTGCCAGCAGCGTAGAGGCAGGGGGGAACACTGAAGCTTTCTTT

J gene: TRBJ2-2
V gene: TRBV7-2
D gene: NA
clone size: NA
CDR3 protein: CASSVNRVDGELFF
CDR3 DNA: TGTGCCAGCAGCGTGAACAGGGTGGACGGGGAGCTGTTTTTT

J gene: TRBJ2-7
V gene: TRBV28
D gene: NA
clone size: NA
CDR3 protein: CASSLAGATSGEQYF
CDR3 DNA: TGTGCCAGCAGTTTAGCGGGGGCTACCTCGGGAGAGCAGTACTTC

J gene: TRBJ1-5
V gene: TRBV7-2
D gene: TRBD1
clone size: NA
CDR3 protein: CASSATGTGFIQPQHF
CDR3 DNA: TGTGCCAGCAGCGCGACCGGGACAGGGTTCATCCAGCCCCAGCATTTT

J gene: TRBJ1-1
V gene: TRBV4-1
D gene: NA
clone size: few
CDR3 protein: CASSRGPGDTEAFF
CDR3 DNA: TGCGCCAGCAGCCGAGGACCAGGGGACACTGAAGCTTTCTTT

J gene: TRBJ2-7
V gene: TRBV2
D gene: TRBD2
clone size: NA
CDR3 protein: CARSGLAPYEQYF
CDR3 DNA: TGTGCCAGGAGTGGACTAGCGCCTTACGAGCAGTACTTC

J gene: TRBJ1-6
V gene: TRBV2
D gene: TRBD1
clone size: NA
CDR3 protein: CASTLRDSGNSPLHF
CDR3 DNA: TGTGCCAGCACTCTCCGGGACAGCGGTAATTCACCCCTCCACTTT

J gene: TRBJ2-7
V gene: TRBV6-5
D gene: TRBD1
clone size: NA
CDR3 protein: CATQQGPNPYEQYF
CDR3 DNA: TGTGCCACCCAACAGGGGCCAAACCCCTACGAGCAGTACTTC

J gene: TRBJ2-3
V gene: TRBV7-8
D gene: NA
clone size: NA
CDR3 protein: CASSPRLTDTQYF
CDR3 DNA: TGTGCCAGCAGCCCCCGACTAACAGATACGCAGTATTTT

J gene: TRBJ2-1
V gene: TRBV5-1
D gene: TRBD1
clone size: NA
CDR3 protein: CASSIQTGSSYNEQFF
CDR3 DNA: TGCGCCAGCAGCATCCAGACAGGGAGCTCCTACAATGAGCAGTTCTTC

J gene: TRBJ1-1
V gene: TRBV30
D gene: NA
clone size: NA
CDR3 protein: CAWSVRRVTEAFF
CDR3 DNA: TGTGCCTGGAGTGTACGGAGGGTGACTGAAGCTTTCTTT

J gene: TRBJ2-4
V gene: TRBV3-1/TRBV3-2
D gene: NA
clone size: NA
CDR3 protein: CASSQAREANIQYF
CDR3 DNA: TGTGCCAGCAGCCAAGCGAGAGAGGCAAACATTCAGTACTTC

J gene: TRBJ1-1
V gene: TRBV4-1
D gene: TRBD1
clone size: NA
CDR3 protein: CASSQDANRGHPNTEAFF
CDR3 DNA: TGCGCCAGCAGCCAAGATGCGAACAGGGGACACCCGAACACTGAAGCTTTCTTT

J gene: TRBJ2-4
V gene: TRBV5-1
D gene: TRBD1
clone size: NA
CDR3 protein: CASSPSTGGGDIQYF
CDR3 DNA: TGCGCCAGCAGCCCATCTACAGGGGGCGGAGACATTCAGTACTTC

J gene: TRBJ2-3
V gene: TRBV6-7
D gene: TRBD2
clone size: NA
CDR3 protein: CASSYGGGVTDTQYF
CDR3 DNA: TGTGCCAGCAGTTACGGCGGGGGGGTCACAGATACGCAGTATTTT

J gene: TRBJ2-3
V gene: TRBV6-6
D gene: NA
clone size: NA
CDR3 protein: CASLRGSTDTQYF
CDR3 DNA: TGTGCCAGTTTAAGGGGTAGCACAGATACGCAGTATTTT

J gene: TRBJ2-7
V gene: TRBV4-2
D gene: NA
clone size: NA
CDR3 protein: CASSQDLRASLTYEQYF
CDR3 DNA: TGTGCCAGCAGCCAAGACCTGCGGGCTAGCTTAACCTACGAGCAGTACTTC

J gene: TRBJ1-5
V gene: TRBV19
D gene: NA
clone size: once
CDR3 protein: CATRWGGASNQPQHF
CDR3 DNA: TGTGCCACCCGTTGGGGGGGCGCGAGCAATCAGCCCCAGCATTTT

J gene: TRBJ1-2
V gene: TRBV5-1
D gene: NA
clone size: NA
CDR3 protein: CASGRTAGGYTF
CDR3 DNA: TGCGCCAGCGGCCGAACTGCGGGTGGCTACACCTTC

J gene: TRBJ1-2
V gene: TRBV10-3
D gene: NA
clone size: NA
CDR3 protein: CAISADTSYGYTF
CDR3 DNA: TGTGCCATCAGTGCGGACACCAGCTATGGCTACACCTTC

J gene: TRBJ2-7
V gene: TRBV6-1
D gene: TRBD2
clone size: NA
CDR3 protein: CASSEGLGEQYF
CDR3 DNA: TGTGCCAGCAGTGAGGGACTAGGCGAGCAGTACTTC

J gene: TRBJ2-3
V gene: TRBV2
D gene: NA
clone size: NA
CDR3 protein: CASSADSSTDTQYF
CDR3 DNA: TGTGCCAGCAGTGCGGACAGTAGCACAGATACGCAGTATTTT

J gene: TRBJ1-6
V gene: TRBV19
D gene: NA
clone size: NA
CDR3 protein: CASTAGGFNSPLHF
CDR3 DNA: TGTGCCAGTACCGCGGGTGGGTTTAATTCACCCCTCCACTTT

J gene: TRBJ1-1
V gene: TRBV5-5
D gene: TRBD1
clone size: once
CDR3 protein: CASSWDREPEAFF
CDR3 DNA: TGTGCCAGCAGCTGGGACAGGGAGCCTGAAGCTTTCTTT

J gene: TRBJ1-3
V gene: TRBV7-8
D gene: NA
clone size: NA
CDR3 protein: CASSLRDSGNTIYF
CDR3 DNA: TGTGCCAGCAGCTTACGGGACTCTGGAAACACCATATATTTT

J gene: TRBJ1-1
V gene: TRBV5-1
D gene: NA
clone size: NA
CDR3 protein: CASSWGGASWDTEAFF
CDR3 DNA: TGCGCCAGCAGCTGGGGAGGGGCGAGTTGGGACACTGAAGCTTTCTTT

J gene: TRBJ2-7
V gene: TRBV29-1
D gene: TRBD1
clone size: NA
CDR3 protein: CSVASGTGSWEQYF
CDR3 DNA: TGCAGCGTGGCAAGCGGGACAGGGTCATGGGAGCAGTACTTC

J gene: TRBJ2-7
V gene: TRBV7-2
D gene: TRBD1
clone size: NA
CDR3 protein: CASSLSETGPNEQYF
CDR3 DNA: TGTGCCAGCAGCTTAAGCGAGACAGGGCCTAACGAGCAGTACTTC

J gene: TRBJ2-7
V gene: TRBV9
D gene: TRBD1
clone size: NA
CDR3 protein: CASSVEGGPIYEQYF
CDR3 DNA: TGTGCCAGCAGCGTAGAAGGGGGCCCTATCTACGAGCAGTACTTC